These T cell receptor beta chains were read from a single sample in a study of graft-versus-host responses after intestinal transplantation. No antigens are known for them. The method was immunoSEQ multiplex PCR; TCRdb's version includes in-frame clones alone and lacks a portion of them. The repertoire consists of 20,000 to 30,000 clones, with 82% occurring once and the leading ten covering 0.65% to 0.85%. This sample comprised unstimulated CD4+ T cells sorted from spleen or lymph node cells, obtained before intestinal transplant. The receptors come from a human donor who received an intestinal transplant. The CDR3 runs from the conserved cysteine through the conserved F or W. A D gene is named only where the DNA matches it firmly. Expanded clones are given a class, and other clones once, few, many or no size at all.

abundance | v_gene | d_gene | CDR3aa
- | TRBV28 | TRBD2 | CASGLAGGNQETQYF
- | TRBV6-6 | TRBD1 | CASSYRGLDTQYF
few | TRBV6-6 | - | CASSSPGTEAFF
- | TRBV19 | TRBD1 | CASSPGGNTGELFF
- | TRBV29-1 | - | CSVDWGKVGSAYEQYF
- | TRBV19 | TRBD1 | CASSSRYRQGPEAFF
- | TRBV20-1 | - | CSVESNNEQFF
once | TRBV6-1 | - | CASSEWHSTNYGYTF
- | TRBV18 | TRBD1 | CASSPQTLDRGNGYTF
- | TRBV5-1 | TRBD2 | CASSLPQGAGYEQYF
once | TRBV10-1 | TRBD1 | CASSGGTGAYEQYF
- | TRBV5-1 | - | CASSQEPNTEAFF
- | TRBV30 | TRBD1 | CAWINRTGGFEQYF
- | TRBV30 | TRBD2 | CAWKIAGITDTQYF
- | TRBV11-2 | TRBD2 | CASSYSGVSVGEQYF
- | TRBV28 | TRBD1 | CASRPTQGQNTGELFF
- | TRBV6-5 | - | CASSYSTGGGGYTF
- | TRBV28 | TRBD2 | CASSWTSGSSYEQYF
few | TRBV9 | TRBD1 | CASSVVRGQGETQYF
- | TRBV7-6 | - | CASKGLTMDGYTF
- | TRBV5-1 | - | CASSLVRAKNIQYF
- | TRBV5-4 | TRBD2 | CASSLGPGGGNEQFF
- | TRBV27 | - | CASSSETAHNSPLHF
- | TRBV6-6 | - | CASSYSRIGGSYEQYF
few | TRBV5-1 | - | CASSLGGPGDEQYF
few | TRBV6-5 | TRBD1 | CASSSGQGREKLFF
- | TRBV27 | - | CASRGLGLKTQYF
few | TRBV11-2 | - | CASSLDRAVSNSPLHF
- | TRBV18 | - | CASSPVDSNYGYTF
- | TRBV6-5 | - | CASLKGQNYGYTF
- | TRBV9 | - | CASSVEANYGYTF
- | TRBV6-4 | - | CASSVVRGRISYEQYF
- | TRBV5-1 | - | CASSLTGQTDTQYF
- | TRBV2 | - | CASSESTSSDTQYF
- | TRBV12-5 | TRBD1 | CASGVGQGLRGYEQYF
- | TRBV7-6 | - | CASSLSWGNTEAFF
- | TRBV2 | - | CASSGPGPLITEQYF